A selection of T cell receptor beta chains follows, all from one sample in a study of blood T cell repertoires in COVID-19. TCRdb's table, derived via immunoSEQ multiplex PCR, lists solely in-frame clones and lacks some. The sample contains about 65,000 clones, about 76% of which appear only once. Specimen: peripheral blood. These receptors all come from a human donor in a cohort sampled during active COVID-19. CDR3s include the opening cysteine and the closing phenylalanine or tryptophan. D genes are given only for firm matches. Size values are once, few and many counts, or a class for expanded clones, and some rows have none.

>TRBJ1-5|TRBV20-1|few|TRBD1
CSASTGTGFNQPQHF
TGCAGTGCCAGTACCGGGACAGGCTTTAATCAGCCCCAGCATTTT
>TRBJ2-5|TRBV7-2|.|TRBD1
CASSLRTGGETQYF
TGTGCCAGCAGCCTAAGGACAGGCGGGGAGACCCAGTACTTC
>TRBJ2-1|TRBV18|.|TRBD2
CASSPSSGITYNEQFF
TGTGCCAGCTCACCAAGTAGCGGGATTACCTACAATGAGCAGTTCTTC
>TRBJ2-1|TRBV3-1/TRBV3-2|.|TRBD2
CASSSGTSGNEQFF
TGTGCCAGCAGCTCCGGGACTAGCGGGAATGAGCAGTTCTTC
>TRBJ2-7|TRBV5-6|once|TRBD1
CASTWGQGAEQYF
TGTGCCAGCACTTGGGGACAGGGGGCCGAGCAGTACTTC
>TRBJ1-2|TRBV11-2|.|.
CASSLGQQNYGYTF
TGTGCCAGCAGCTTAGGACAGCAGAACTATGGCTACACCTTC
>TRBJ2-5|TRBV18|.|TRBD2
CASSPGLAQETQYF
TGTGCCAGCTCACCTGGACTAGCCCAAGAGACCCAGTACTTC
>TRBJ2-1|TRBV2|once|TRBD1
CASSADRGDEQFF
TGTGCCAGCAGTGCTGACAGGGGCGATGAGCAGTTCTTC
>TRBJ2-3|TRBV2|.|.
CASKDSGHTDTQYF
TGTGCCAGCAAGGATAGCGGACACACAGATACGCAGTATTTT
>TRBJ2-1|TRBV7-6|.|TRBD2
CASSLAQAGGFNEQFF
TGTGCCAGCAGCTTAGCGCAAGCGGGGGGGTTCAATGAGCAGTTCTTC
>TRBJ2-2|TRBV7-2|few|TRBD2
CASSAGGTGELFF
TGTGCCAGCAGCGCGGGGGGGACCGGGGAGCTGTTTTTT
>TRBJ2-6|TRBV2|.|.
CASRDIPSGANVLTF
TGTGCCAGCCGGGACATTCCTTCTGGGGCCAACGTCCTGACTTTC
>TRBJ2-7|TRBV27|.|.
CASSLQYF
TGTGCCAGCAGTCTGCAGTACTTC
>TRBJ1-2|TRBV20-1|.|TRBD1
CSANDRGKPNYGYTF
TGCAGTGCTAATGACAGGGGAAAACCTAACTATGGCTACACCTTC
>TRBJ2-7|TRBV11-2|few|.
CASSLGAGPYEQYF
TGTGCCAGCAGCTTAGGGGCAGGTCCCTACGAGCAGTACTTC
>TRBJ2-5|TRBV29-1|.|TRBD1
CSVSGTGQETQYF
TGCAGCGTTTCCGGGACAGGGCAAGAGACCCAGTACTTC
>TRBJ2-1|TRBV6-8|.|TRBD2
CASRLLGSGREFF
TGTGCCAGCAGACTCCTTGGGAGCGGGAGAGAGTTCTTC
>TRBJ1-1|TRBV6-5|.|TRBD1
CASVEAGTENTEAFF
TGTGCCAGCGTTGAGGCCGGGACAGAGAACACTGAAGCTTTCTTT
>TRBJ2-7|TRBV5-1|.|TRBD2
CASSWTSGSPQYF
TGCGCCAGCAGCTGGACTAGCGGGAGCCCGCAGTACTTC
>TRBJ1-1|TRBV2|.|.
CASQRTDEAFF
TGTGCCAGCCAAAGGACAGATGAAGCTTTCTTT
>TRBJ2-2|TRBV5-1|.|.
CASSLDGGTNTGELFF
TGCGCCAGCAGCTTGGATGGGGGGACGAACACCGGGGAGCTGTTTTTT
>TRBJ2-7|TRBV7-9|.|.
CASSPSTRGTSEQYF
TGTGCCAGCAGCCCCTCCACAAGGGGAACGTCCGAGCAGTACTTC
>TRBJ2-1|TRBV29-1|.|.
CSVRQATVLDNEQFF
TGCAGCGTGCGACAGGCGACAGTTTTGGACAATGAGCAGTTCTTC
>TRBJ1-2|TRBV6-5|.|TRBD1
CASRHAGQGGSGYTF
TGTGCCAGCAGGCACGCGGGACAGGGGGGTAGTGGCTACACCTTC
>TRBJ2-1|TRBV4-1|many|.
CASSQDVSGYNEQFF
TGCGCCAGCAGCCAAGACGTTAGCGGTTACAATGAGCAGTTCTTC
>TRBJ1-2|TRBV6-5|.|TRBD1
CATHRTGGGYGYTF
TGTGCCACTCATCGGACAGGGGGCGGCTATGGCTACACCTTC
>TRBJ1-1|TRBV3-1/TRBV3-2|.|.
CASSPGSGDTEAFF
TGTGCCAGCAGCCCCGGATCGGGGGATACTGAAGCTTTCTTT
>TRBJ1-6|TRBV9|.|TRBD1
CASSVAGDRNSPLHF
TGTGCCAGCAGCGTAGCCGGGGACAGGAATTCACCCCTCCACTTT
>TRBJ2-7|TRBV12-3/TRBV12-4|.|.
CASSFGGGNEQYF
TGTGCCAGCAGCTTCGGGGGAGGAAACGAGCAGTACTTC
>TRBJ1-1|TRBV7-2|few|.
CASSLISEWNTEAFF
TGTGCCAGCAGCTTAATCTCGGAGTGGAACACTGAAGCTTTCTTT